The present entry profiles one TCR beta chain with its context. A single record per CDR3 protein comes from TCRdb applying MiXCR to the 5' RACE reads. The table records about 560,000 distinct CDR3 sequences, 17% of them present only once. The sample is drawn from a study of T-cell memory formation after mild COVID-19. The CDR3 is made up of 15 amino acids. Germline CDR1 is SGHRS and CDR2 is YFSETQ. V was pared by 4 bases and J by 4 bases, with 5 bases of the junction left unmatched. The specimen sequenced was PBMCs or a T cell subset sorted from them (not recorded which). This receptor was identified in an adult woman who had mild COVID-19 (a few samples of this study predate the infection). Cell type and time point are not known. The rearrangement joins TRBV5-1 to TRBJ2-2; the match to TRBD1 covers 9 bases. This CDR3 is CASSGTGSGTGELFF. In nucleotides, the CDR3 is TGCGCCAGCAGCGGGACAGGGAGTGGCACCGGGGAGCTGTTTTTT.